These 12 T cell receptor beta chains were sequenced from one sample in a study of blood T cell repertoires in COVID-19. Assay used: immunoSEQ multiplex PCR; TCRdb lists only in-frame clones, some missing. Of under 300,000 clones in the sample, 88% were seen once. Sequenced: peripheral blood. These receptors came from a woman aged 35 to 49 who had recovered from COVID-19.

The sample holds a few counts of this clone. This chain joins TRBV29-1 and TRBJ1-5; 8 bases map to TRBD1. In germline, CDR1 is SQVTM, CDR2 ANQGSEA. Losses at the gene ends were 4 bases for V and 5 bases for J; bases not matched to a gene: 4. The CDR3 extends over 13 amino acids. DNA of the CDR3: TGCAGCGTTGGAGGGACAGGTGATCAGCCCCAGCATTTT. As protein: CSVGGTGDQPQHF.

The CDR3 coding sequence is TGTGCCAGCAGTGAGACAGGGGCGGGTGGCTACACCTTC. This translates into CASSETGAGGYTF. The genes are TRBV6-6 and TRBJ1-2, with 8 bases lining up with TRBD1. After removal of 5 bases from V and 7 bases from J, the junction contained 6 bases not matched to a gene. This CDR3 comprises 13 residues. Germline V gene lookup returns CDR1 MNHNY and CDR2 SVGAGI (reference sequence).

Written as DNA, the CDR3 is TGTGCCAGCGGGGAGGGGTATTCACCCCTCCACTTT. Its protein is CASGEGYSPLHF. The chain links TRBV6-5 to TRBJ1-6; a weak D match, TRBD1 (5 bases). The germline V gene encodes CDR1 MNHEY and CDR2 SVGAGI. The CDR3 spans 12 residues. The V end was cut by 8 bases, the J end by 8 bases, with 10 bases between.

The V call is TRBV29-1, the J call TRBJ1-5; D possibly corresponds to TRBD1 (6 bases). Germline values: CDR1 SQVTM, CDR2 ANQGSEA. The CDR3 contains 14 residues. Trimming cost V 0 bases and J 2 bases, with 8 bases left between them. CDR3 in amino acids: CSVEDRGGNQPQHF. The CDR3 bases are TGCAGCGTTGAAGACAGGGGAGGCAATCAGCCCCAGCATTTT.

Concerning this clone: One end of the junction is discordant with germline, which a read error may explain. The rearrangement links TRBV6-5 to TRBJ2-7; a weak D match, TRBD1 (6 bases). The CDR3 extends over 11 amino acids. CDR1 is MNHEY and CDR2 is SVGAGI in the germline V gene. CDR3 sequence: CASWSGLKGDF. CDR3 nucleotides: TGTGCCAGCTGGAGCGGTTTAAAGGGGGACTTC.

The CDR3 bases are TGCGCCAGCAGCCCATGGGACAGGGGAGGGGCCACTGAAGCTTTCTTT. It yields the protein CASSPWDRGGATEAFF. The chain links TRBV5-1 to TRBJ1-1; 10 bases are shared with TRBD1. CDR1 and CDR2 from the germline V gene are SGHRS and YFSETQ. Trimming took 4 bases from V and 4 from J; bases not matched to a gene: 10. CDR3 length: 16 residues. The whole variable domain, filled in from reference TRBV5-1 and TRBJ1-1, reads KAGVTQTPRYLIKTRGQQVTLSCSPISGHRSVSWYQQTPGQGLQFLFEYFSETQRNKGNFPGRFSGRQFSNSRSEMNVSTLELGDSALYLCASSPWDRGGATEAFFGQGTRLTVV.

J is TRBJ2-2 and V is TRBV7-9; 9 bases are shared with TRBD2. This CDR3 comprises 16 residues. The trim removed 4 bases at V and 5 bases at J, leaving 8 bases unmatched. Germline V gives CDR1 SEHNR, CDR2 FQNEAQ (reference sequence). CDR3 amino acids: CASSSQREVGTGELFF. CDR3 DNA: TGTGCCAGCAGCTCCCAGCGGGAGGTGGGGACCGGGGAGCTGTTTTTT.

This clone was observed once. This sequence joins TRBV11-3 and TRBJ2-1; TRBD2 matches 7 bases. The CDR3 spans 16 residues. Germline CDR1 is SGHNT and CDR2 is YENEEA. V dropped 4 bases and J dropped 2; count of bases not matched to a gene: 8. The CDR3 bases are TGTGCCAGCAGCTCCCGGACTAGTGGAGCCTACAATGAGCAGTTCTTC. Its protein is CASSSRTSGAYNEQFF.

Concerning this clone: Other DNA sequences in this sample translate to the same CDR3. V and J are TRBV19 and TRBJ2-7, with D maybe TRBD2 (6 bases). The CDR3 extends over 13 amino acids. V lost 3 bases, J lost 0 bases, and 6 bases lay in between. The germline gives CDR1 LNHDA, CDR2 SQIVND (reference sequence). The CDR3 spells CASSISGSYEQYF. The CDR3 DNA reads TGTGCCAGTAGTATTAGCGGCTCCTACGAGCAGTACTTC. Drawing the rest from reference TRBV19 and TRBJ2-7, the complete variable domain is DGGITQSPKYLFRKEGQNVTLSCEQNLNHDAMYWYRQDPGQGLRLIYYSQIVNDFQKGDIAEGYSVSREKKESFPLTVTSAQKNPTAFYLCASSISGSYEQYFGPGTRLTVT.

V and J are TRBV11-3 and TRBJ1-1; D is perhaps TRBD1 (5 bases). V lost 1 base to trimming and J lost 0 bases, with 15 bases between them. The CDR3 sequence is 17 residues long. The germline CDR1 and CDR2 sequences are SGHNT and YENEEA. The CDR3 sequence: CASSLAPRVRVNTEAFF. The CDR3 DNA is TGTGCCAGCAGCTTAGCCCCCAGGGTACGGGTGAACACTGAAGCTTTCTTT.

The CDR3 DNA sequence: TGTGCCAGCAGTCCGGGACTGGGGGGAACTGAAGCTTTCTTT. This codes for CASSPGLGGTEAFF. The V and J genes are TRBV6-2 or TRBV6-3 and TRBJ1-1, with D maybe TRBD1 (5 bases). V lost 5 bases, J lost 5 bases, and 15 bases lay in between. This CDR3 region has 14 residues. The V gene's germline CDR1 is MNHEY and CDR2 SVGEGT.

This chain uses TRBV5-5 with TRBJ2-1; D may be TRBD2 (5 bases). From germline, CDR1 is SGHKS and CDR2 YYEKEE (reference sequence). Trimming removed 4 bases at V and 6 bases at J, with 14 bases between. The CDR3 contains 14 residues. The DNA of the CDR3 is TGTGCCAGCAGCATCGGGCCCAGCGGCAATGAGCAGTTCTTC. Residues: CASSIGPSGNEQFF.